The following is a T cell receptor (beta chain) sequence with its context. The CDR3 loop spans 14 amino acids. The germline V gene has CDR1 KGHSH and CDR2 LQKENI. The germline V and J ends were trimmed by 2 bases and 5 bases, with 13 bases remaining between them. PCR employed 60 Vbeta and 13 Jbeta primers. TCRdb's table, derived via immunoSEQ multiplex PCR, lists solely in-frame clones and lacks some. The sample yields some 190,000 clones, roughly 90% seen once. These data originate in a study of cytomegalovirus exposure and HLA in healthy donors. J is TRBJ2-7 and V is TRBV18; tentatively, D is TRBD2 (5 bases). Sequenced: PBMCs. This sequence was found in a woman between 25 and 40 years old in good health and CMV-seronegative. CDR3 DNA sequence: TGTGCCAGCTCACCAAAAACGTCGCGGGACGAGCAGTACTTC. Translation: CASSPKTSRDEQYF.